One and the same sample provided the 8 T cell receptor beta chains below, sequenced in a study of blood T cell repertoires in COVID-19. The table came from immunoSEQ multiplex PCR; TCRdb's copy has only in-frame clones and leaves some out. The table has approximately 200,000 clones, roughly 85% seen once. The sequencing input was peripheral blood. These receptors were taken from a man in his fifties who had recovered from COVID-19.

V and J are TRBV2 and TRBJ1-4, with TRBD1 matching 9 bases. Germline V gene sequence: CDR1 SNHLY, CDR2 FYNNEI. V was pared by 6 bases and J by 0 bases, with 11 bases of the junction left unmatched. This CDR3 spans 18 amino acids. The CDR3 loop reads CASRALPGQGPTNEKLFF. Here the CDR3 DNA reads TGTGCCAGCAGAGCTCTTCCGGGACAGGGACCAACTAATGAAAAACTGTTTTTT.

The V gene is TRBV14, the J gene TRBJ2-3; TRBD2 is a possible D gene (5 bases). Trimming stripped 0 bases from V and 9 bases from J, with 10 bases between. Per germline, CDR1 SGHDN and CDR2 FVKESK. This CDR3 has 13 amino acids. The CDR3: CASSQDFQRTQYF. The CDR3 coding sequence is TGTGCCAGCAGCCAAGATTTCCAGCGGACGCAGTATTTT.

The chain couples TRBV18 to TRBJ1-6; 7 nucleotides match TRBD1. The CDR3 has 15 amino acids. Germline assignment: CDR1 KGHSH and CDR2 LQKENI. The J segment lost 9 bases and the V segment lost 4 bases, leaving 9 bases of the junction unmatched. CDR3 in amino acids: CASSQDRVSVSPLHF. The CDR3 nucleotides are TGTGCCAGCTCACAAGACAGGGTTTCCGTTTCACCCCTCCACTTT.

The chain combines TRBV28 with TRBJ1-5, with no clear D. V dropped 2 bases and J dropped 1 base, with 3 bases sitting between them. Germline V gene sequence: CDR1 MDHEN, CDR2 SYDVKM. The CDR3 length is 13 residues. CDR3: CASSLRSNQPQHF. CDR3 nucleotide sequence: TGTGCCAGCAGTTTACGGAGCAATCAGCCCCAGCATTTT.

The chain is built from TRBV3-1 (or the pseudogene TRBV3-2) and TRBJ1-4; weak D call: TRBD1 (5 bases). In germline, CDR1 is LGHDT, CDR2 YNNKEL (reference sequence). Trimming shortened V by 4 bases and J by 4 bases, and 22 bases separated the two germline ends. The CDR3 spans 18 residues. The CDR3 region has the DNA TGTGCCAGCAGCCGCCGAACAGGCATCGACATCTATAATGAAAAACTGTTTTTT. This sequence encodes CASSRRTGIDIYNEKLFF.

The genes are TRBV20-1 and TRBJ2-1; tentatively, D is TRBD2 (6 bases). V was clipped by 7 bases and J by 2 bases, with 6 bases between them. The length of the CDR3 is 11 residues. Germline loops: CDR1 DFQATT, CDR2 SNEGSKA (reference sequence). The CDR3 spells CSGGTYNEQFF. DNA of the CDR3: TGCAGTGGCGGGACCTACAATGAGCAGTTCTTC.

J is TRBJ2-7 and V is TRBV28; TRBD2 might be the D (7 bases). The germline gives CDR1 MDHEN, CDR2 SYDVKM. The length of the CDR3 is 13 residues. V dropped 10 bases and J dropped 4 bases, with 17 bases sitting between them. The chain's CDR3 is CATLRGGHYEQYF. The CDR3 nucleotides are TGTGCCACCTTAAGGGGGGGACATTACGAGCAGTACTTC.

The V gene is TRBV10-2, the J gene TRBJ2-5, with D possibly being TRBD2 (5 bases). The CDR3 length is 16 residues. V shed 4 bases and J shed 0 bases, with 15 bases lying between them. Germline-derived CDR1 and CDR2 are WSHSY and SAAADI. The CDR3 loop reads CASSVERIRYQETQYF. CDR3 nucleotides: TGCGCCAGCAGTGTGGAGCGGATTAGGTACCAAGAGACCCAGTACTTC.